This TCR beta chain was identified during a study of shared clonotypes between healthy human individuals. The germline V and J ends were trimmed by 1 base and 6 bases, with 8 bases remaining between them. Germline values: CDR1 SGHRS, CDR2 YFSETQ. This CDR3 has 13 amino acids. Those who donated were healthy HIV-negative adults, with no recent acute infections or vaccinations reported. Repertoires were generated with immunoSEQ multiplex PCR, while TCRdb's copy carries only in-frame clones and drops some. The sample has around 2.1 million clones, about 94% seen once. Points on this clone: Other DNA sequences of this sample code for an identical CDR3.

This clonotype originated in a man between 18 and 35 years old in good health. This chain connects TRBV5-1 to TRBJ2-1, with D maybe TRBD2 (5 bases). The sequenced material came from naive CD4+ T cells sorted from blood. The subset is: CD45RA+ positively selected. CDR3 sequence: CASSLIGGNEQFF. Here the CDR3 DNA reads TGCGCCAGCAGCTTGATAGGAGGCAATGAGCAGTTCTTC.